The 32 T cell receptor beta chains below were found in one sample sequenced in a study of shared clonotypes between healthy human individuals. Sequencing was performed with immunoSEQ multiplex PCR; in TCRdb, only in-frame clones are kept and a portion is missing. The profile shows around 2.5 million clones, 93% of them singletons. Sequenced sample: naive CD4+ T cells from PBMCs. As to subset: CD45RA+ positively selected. The receptors originated from a man aged 18 to 30 in good health. Some clones in this sample may be carry-over from other donors' samples.

This clone showed up just once. This rearrangement joins TRBV10-2 to TRBJ2-1, with 8 bases matching TRBD2. The V gene's germline CDR1 is WSHSY and CDR2 SAAADI. V lost 7 bases to trimming and J lost 4 bases; unmatched junction nucleotides: 3. The CDR3 runs to 13 residues. This CDR3 reads CASNEREYNEQFF. Written as DNA, the CDR3 is TGCGCCAGCAACGAGCGGGAGTACAATGAGCAGTTCTTC.

The V gene is TRBV9, the J gene TRBJ1-2; the D gene is possibly TRBD1 (5 bases). Per the germline V gene, CDR1 is SGDLS and CDR2 is YYNGEE. This CDR3 is 15 amino acids long. Trimming cost V 0 bases and J 3 bases, with 12 bases left between them. As DNA, the CDR3 is TGTGCCAGCAGCGTAGGTCCGGGGACCGACTATGGCTACACCTTC. It encodes CASSVGPGTDYGYTF.

The chain couples TRBV2 to TRBJ2-7; a possible D gene is TRBD1 (5 bases). Trimming took off 2 bases at V and 7 bases at J, with 9 bases between the two ends. Germline assignment: CDR1 SNHLY and CDR2 FYNNEI. CDR3 length: 12 amino acids. The CDR3 protein is CASSEQGREQYF. CDR3 DNA sequence: TGTGCCAGCAGTGAACAGGGTCGGGAGCAGTACTTC.

The chain combines TRBV28 with TRBJ1-2, with 7 bases matching TRBD1. The CDR3 runs 11 residues. Germline assignment: CDR1 MDHEN and CDR2 SYDVKM. Unmatched junction bases numbered 4, after V lost 10 bases and J lost 5 bases. In DNA, the CDR3 is TGTGCCACCGGGGACAGTTATGGCTACACCTTC. Its translation is CATGDSYGYTF.

This chain uses TRBV19 with TRBJ1-1; D is unresolved. Germline CDR1 is LNHDA and CDR2 is SQIVND (reference sequence). The germline V and J ends were trimmed by 9 bases and 5 bases, with 10 bases remaining between them. CDR3 length: 11 residues. The CDR3 region is CASLQMTEAFF. CDR3 bases: TGTGCCAGCCTTCAGATGACTGAAGCTTTCTTT.

This sequence joins TRBV28 and TRBJ2-4; possible D gene TRBD1, 7 bases. CDR1 and CDR2 from the germline V gene are MDHEN and SYDVKM. This CDR3 is built from 14 residues. V lost 4 bases and J lost 3, with 10 bases in between. In DNA form, the CDR3 reads TGTGCCAGCAGTTCCCAGGGGGGCAAAAACATTCAGTACTTC. The encoded protein is CASSSQGGKNIQYF.

This clone appeared once. This rearrangement joins TRBV5-6 to TRBJ2-1, with D perhaps matching TRBD1 (6 bases). V was shortened by 5 bases and J by 12 bases, with 21 bases between the two germline ends. The CDR3 contains 14 residues. CDR1 and CDR2 (germline): SGHDT, YYEEEE. In nucleotides, the CDR3 is TGTGCCAGCAGGGCCCCTTCACAGGGTCTCGGGCAGTTCTTC. It encodes CASRAPSQGLGQFF. Supplemented by reference TRBV5-6 and TRBJ2-1, the full variable domain reads DAGVTQSPTHLIKTRGQQVTLRCSPKSGHDTVSWYQQALGQGPQFIFQYYEEEERQRGNFPDRFSGHQFPNYSSELNVNALLLGDSALYLCASRAPSQGLGQFFGPGTRLTVL.

In nucleotides, the CDR3 is TGCAGCGTTGTGCCGACTAGCGGGAGGCTCGAGCAGTACTTC. It specifies CSVVPTSGRLEQYF. This chain joins TRBV29-1 and TRBJ2-7, with 13 nucleotides matching TRBD2. V lost 4 bases to trimming and J lost 6 bases; unmatched junction nucleotides: 6. The CDR3 is made up of 14 amino acids. Germline V lookup: CDR1 SQVTM, CDR2 ANQGSEA.

This clone came up once. This sequence joins TRBV4-1 and TRBJ2-1; D is ambiguous. This CDR3 comprises 16 residues. Germline-derived CDR1 and CDR2 are MGHRA and YSYEKL. Trimming removed 4 bases from V and 12 bases from J, with 25 bases in between. The CDR3 sequence: CASSRPIPRGALWQFF. CDR3 nucleotide sequence: TGCGCCAGCAGCCGCCCGATCCCCCGCGGCGCATTGTGGCAGTTCTTC.

This chain connects TRBV19 to TRBJ1-2; 10 bases agree with TRBD1. The CDR3 has 16 residues. V trimming: 5 bases; J trimming: 2 bases; junction bases outside the gene matches: 8. Germline CDR1 reads LNHDA; CDR2 reads SQIVND (reference sequence). In nucleotides, the CDR3 is TGTGCCAGTAGTTCGAAACTGGGACAGGGGAACTATGGCTACACCTTC. Protein product: CASSSKLGQGNYGYTF.

Concerning this clone itself: The same CDR3 arises from other DNA sequences in this sample as well. The V gene is TRBV5-4, the J gene TRBJ2-7, with 7 bases aligning to TRBD1. The CDR3 runs to 14 residues. Germline CDR1 SGHNT, CDR2 YYREEE (reference sequence). V shed 0 bases, J shed 2 bases, and the junction held 2 bases outside the gene matches. The CDR3 protein is CASSLGQGAYEQYF. CDR3 in DNA: TGTGCCAGCAGCTTGGGGCAGGGGGCCTACGAGCAGTACTTC.

The chain is built from TRBV28 and TRBJ1-5, with TRBD1 matching 9 bases. The CDR3 has 15 residues. Germline values: CDR1 MDHEN, CDR2 SYDVKM. The ends lost 3 bases at V and 6 bases at J; junction bases unmatched: 6. In DNA, the CDR3 is TGTGCCAGCAGTTTGACAGGGGGAATCGTTCAGCCCCAGCATTTT. Translation gives CASSLTGGIVQPQHF.

The chain uses TRBV28 and TRBJ1-1; 9 bases are shared with TRBD1. The CDR3 has 15 amino acids. V trimming: 5 bases; J trimming: 1 base; junction bases outside the gene matches: 5. Germline V gene data show CDR1 as MDHEN and CDR2 as SYDVKM. The CDR3, as DNA: TGTGCCAGCAGTCAAAGGACAGGGGCGAACACTGAAGCTTTCTTT. Protein sequence: CASSQRTGANTEAFF.

This sequence joins TRBV2 and TRBJ2-1; TRBD1 aligns across 8 bases. V dropped 4 bases and J dropped 6; count of bases not matched to a gene: 20. Germline V gene lookup returns CDR1 SNHLY and CDR2 FYNNEI. This CDR3 region has 19 residues. The CDR3 DNA reads TGTGCCAGCAGTGCACCCGAAGATTTTGAGCCAGGGGGCTTCAATGAGCAGTTCTTC. Residues: CASSAPEDFEPGGFNEQFF.

The genes are TRBV27 and TRBJ2-2; D is unclear. The CDR3 runs 12 residues. V was pared by 3 bases and J by 8 bases, with 7 bases between. Germline V lookup: CDR1 MNHEY, CDR2 SMNVEV (reference sequence). CDR3 loop: CASSFMPGELFF. As DNA, the CDR3 is TGTGCCAGCAGTTTCATGCCGGGGGAGCTGTTTTTT.

The chain combines TRBV11-3 with TRBJ2-3; no clear D gene. The germline V gene has CDR1 SGHNT and CDR2 YENEEA. V shed 5 bases and J shed 3 bases, with 9 bases lying between them. The CDR3 is 13 amino acids. This chain's CDR3 is CASSRQRTDTQYF. CDR3 bases: TGTGCCAGCAGCCGTCAAAGGACAGATACGCAGTATTTT.

This chain uses TRBV5-1 with TRBJ2-3, with 10 bases lining up with TRBD2. CDR3 length: 17 amino acids. V gave up 4 bases and J gave up 0 bases; unmatched junction bases: 8. Germline CDR1 SGHRS, CDR2 YFSETQ. CDR3 nucleotide sequence: TGCGCCAGCAGCCCCCGGATAGCGGGAGGAAGCACAGATACGCAGTATTTT. Translating it yields CASSPRIAGGSTDTQYF.

In the case of this clone: The junction shows a germline mismatch at one end, possibly a read error. The chain uses TRBV6-5 and TRBJ2-2; a weak D match, TRBD1 (5 bases). The CDR3 has 15 amino acids. Germline V lookup: CDR1 MNHEY, CDR2 SVGAGI. The CDR3 DNA reads TGTGCCAGCAGTGACTCAGGGTTGCACACCGGGGAGCTGTTTTTT. Amino acid sequence: CASSDSGLHTGELFF.

This clone is a singleton in its sample. The chain carries TRBV5-6 and TRBJ2-1; D unresolved. Looked up from germline, CDR1 is SGHDT and CDR2 is YYEEEE. CDR3 length: 13 amino acids. V was cut by 6 bases and J by 4 bases, with 11 bases left in between. The CDR3 nucleotides read TGTGCCAGCACCAAGGGATCATACAATGAGCAGTTCTTC. Its protein product is CASTKGSYNEQFF.

Notes on this clone: The sample has other DNA sequences that encode this CDR3 too. This chain connects TRBV6-6 to TRBJ2-7, with D hard to call. The CDR3 sequence is 11 residues long. The germline V and J ends were trimmed by 4 bases and 4 bases, with 5 bases remaining between them. Germline assignment: CDR1 MNHNY and CDR2 SVGAGI (reference sequence). For the CDR3, the DNA is TGTGCCAGCAGTTCGCTATACGAGCAGTACTTC. Its protein product is CASSSLYEQYF.

The genes are TRBV5-1 and TRBJ2-7, with TRBD1 identical over 7 bases. CDR1 SGHRS and CDR2 YFSETQ come from the germline V gene. This CDR3 has 14 amino acids. Losses at the gene ends were 2 bases for V and 3 bases for J; bases not matched to a gene: 5. For the CDR3, the DNA is TGCGCCAGCAGCTTTTCTGGACAGGACTACGAGCAGTACTTC. Protein: CASSFSGQDYEQYF.

The chain recombines TRBV7-6 with TRBJ1-1; unclear D gene. V dropped 4 bases and J dropped 5 bases, with 14 bases sitting between them. The CDR3 is made up of 14 amino acids. Germline CDR1 and CDR2: SGHVS and FNYEAQ. The CDR3 sequence is CASSSQEAPTEAFF. CDR3 in DNA: TGTGCCAGCAGCTCCCAGGAGGCTCCAACTGAAGCTTTCTTT.

This chain connects TRBV2 to TRBJ2-7; TRBD2 might be the D (6 bases). Between the trimmed V and J ends, which lost 6 bases and 4 bases, there was a span of 10 bases. CDR3 length: 12 amino acids. Germline V gives CDR1 SNHLY, CDR2 FYNNEI. The CDR3 region is CASRLGLYEQYF. The CDR3 nucleotides are TGTGCCAGCAGACTCGGACTATACGAGCAGTACTTC.

The V gene is TRBV14, the J gene TRBJ2-1; 12 bases fit TRBD2. J lost 9 bases, V lost 3 bases, and 18 bases had no gene match. Per germline, CDR1 SGHDN and CDR2 FVKESK. The CDR3 extends over 19 amino acids. The CDR3 reads CASSQLSVGLAGGSTEQFF. The DNA of the CDR3 is TGTGCCAGCAGCCAGTTATCAGTAGGGCTAGCGGGAGGGTCTACTGAGCAGTTCTTC.

This clone was counted once. The chain has TRBV6-1 and TRBJ2-1; 7 bases align to TRBD1. The J segment lost 5 bases and the V segment lost 5 bases, leaving 6 bases of the junction unmatched. CDR3 length equals 14 residues. CDR1 is MNHNS and CDR2 is SASEGT in the germline V gene. CDR3 nucleotide sequence: TGTGCCAGCAGTTCAGGGACAGTAAACAATGAGCAGTTCTTC. Amino acid sequence: CASSSGTVNNEQFF.

J is TRBJ2-5 and V is TRBV7-3; D may be TRBD2 (6 bases). The CDR3 covers 16 residues. V was trimmed by 1 base and J by 5 bases, leaving 17 bases between them. Germline CDR1 SGHTA, CDR2 FQGTGA. This CDR3 reads CASSLIAGGGEETQYF. The CDR3 coding sequence is TGTGCCAGCAGCTTAATCGCAGGCGGAGGGGAGGAGACCCAGTACTTC.

The V gene is TRBV5-4, the J gene TRBJ2-5; TRBD2 is a possible D gene (5 bases). Germline loops: CDR1 SGHNT, CDR2 YYREEE (reference sequence). Trimming shortened V by 3 bases and J by 7 bases, and 19 bases separated the two germline ends. The CDR3 totals 15 residues. The CDR3 coding sequence is TGTGCCAGCAGCTCCGGTCGCGAACCCCGGGGGACCCAGTACTTC. Translated, it gives CASSSGREPRGTQYF.

The chain couples TRBV18 to TRBJ2-7; the match to TRBD2 covers 10 bases. CDR3 length: 15 residues. V shed 0 bases, J shed 5 bases, and the junction held 4 bases outside the gene matches. The germline V gene has CDR1 KGHSH and CDR2 LQKENI. The CDR3 region is CASSPPSGRANEQYF. CDR3 nucleotides: TGTGCCAGCTCACCACCCAGCGGGAGGGCCAACGAGCAGTACTTC.

The chain employs TRBV5-1 and TRBJ1-3, with TRBD1 identical over 7 bases. In germline, CDR1 is SGHRS, CDR2 YFSETQ. The CDR3 has 13 amino acids. J was trimmed by 7 bases and V by 4 bases; bases with no gene match: 5. The DNA for the CDR3 is TGCGCCAGCAGCACGGGGACAGTCAACACCATATATTTT. It codes for CASSTGTVNTIYF.

This chain connects TRBV5-1 to TRBJ2-7, with 8 nucleotides matching TRBD1. CDR1 and CDR2 from the germline V gene are SGHRS and YFSETQ. The CDR3 covers 14 residues. The ends lost 6 bases at V and 5 bases at J; junction bases unmatched: 10. CDR3 nucleotide sequence: TGCGCCAGCACCCCCGGACAGGGTGGCGACGAGCAGTACTTC. It encodes CASTPGQGGDEQYF.

The J gene is TRBJ2-7, the V gene TRBV18; 8 bases align to TRBD2. V trimming: 2 bases; J trimming: 5 bases; junction bases outside the gene matches: 8. Per the germline V gene, CDR1 is KGHSH and CDR2 is LQKENI. The CDR3 loop spans 15 amino acids. The CDR3 DNA follows: TGTGCCAGCTCACCAGCCGGTCTAGCGGGCCACGAGCAGTACTTC. Its translation: CASSPAGLAGHEQYF.

V usage is TRBV6-1 and J usage is TRBJ2-4; D gene uncertain. Germline V CDR1 and CDR2: MNHNS, SASEGT. CDR3 size: 13 residues. Trimming pared 6 bases from V and 1 base from J, leaving 7 bases between. The CDR3 region is CASRVGAKNIQYF. For the CDR3, the DNA is TGTGCCAGCAGGGTGGGGGCCAAAAACATTCAGTACTTC.